The present entry profiles one TCR beta chain with its context. Antigen: not known. This entry belongs to a study of blood T cells in healthy people across ages. Study findings and constraints: Unsorted PBMCs prevented conclusive naive versus antigen-experienced comparison.

Each sample had at least 6 million PBMCs isolated. Combining a sample-barcoded 5' primer with a J-beta primer mix, a second PCR ran for roughly 7 to 12 cycles. Every sample gave at least 3 million paired-end reads containing CDR3. From the 5' RACE reads, TCRdb called clonotypes with MiXCR, one entry per CDR3 protein. There are about 900,000 distinct CDR3 sequences in the sample; approximately 59% occur only once, and approximately 30% lies in the top ten. Sequenced sample: blood. The sequence derives from a man aged 25 to 45 in good health.

Written as DNA, the CDR3 is TGCAGTGCTCAGGACAGGAAGGGGACCTACAATGAGCAGTACTTC. Encoded protein: CSAQDRKGTYNEQYF. The V gene is TRBV20-1, the J gene TRBJ2-1; 7 nucleotides match TRBD1. TRBJ2-7 matches the DNA end more closely, so the J call is doubtful. This CDR3 has 15 amino acids. Germline loops: CDR1 DFQATT, CDR2 SNEGSKA (reference sequence).